The sequence of this T cell receptor (beta chain) was determined in a study of blood T cell repertoires in COVID-19. Study details: Acute and convalescent COVID-19 samples came from the United States, Italy and Spain.

This table comes from immunoSEQ multiplex PCR, and its TCRdb copy is limited to in-frame clones, with some not included. The sample includes some 150,000 clones, around 81% of them seen just once. The sequencing sample was made of peripheral blood. This clonotype was obtained from a woman between 35 and 50 years old with active or convalescent COVID-19.

The CDR3 loop reads CASSPPSTGRADTQYF. The CDR3 nucleotides are TGTGCCAGCAGTCCCCCCTCGACAGGAAGGGCAGATACGCAGTATTTT. The V and J genes are TRBV28 and TRBJ2-3; D perhaps matches TRBD1 (6 bases). Trimming shortened V by 5 bases and J by 4 bases, and 19 bases separated the two germline ends. This CDR3 has 16 amino acids. Germline V gene sequence: CDR1 MDHEN, CDR2 SYDVKM. The full variable domain, its missing parts supplied by reference TRBV28 and TRBJ2-3, is DVKVTQSSRYLVKRTGEKVFLECVQDMDHENMFWYRQDPGLGLRLIYFSYDVKMKEKGDIPEGYSVSREKKERFSLILESASTNQTSMYLCASSPPSTGRADTQYFGPGTRLTVL.